This T cell receptor (beta chain) was recovered during a study of response to subunit inactivated influenza vaccine. General study points: Each seasonal influenza vaccination recruits few new T cells, the authors suggested.

This clonotype was recorded many times. Its specificity is unknown. V lost 6 bases to trimming and J lost 2 bases; unmatched junction nucleotides: 5. The germline V gene encodes CDR1 MNHNS and CDR2 SASEGT. The CDR3 sequence is 15 residues long. TCRdb reprocessed the RT-PCR reads with MiXCR, giving one entry per CDR3 protein. This table holds 450,000 to 500,000 distinct CDR3 sequences, 9.5% to 13% found once. V usage is TRBV6-1 and J usage is TRBJ2-1; 9 bases match TRBD2. The specimen comprised PBMCs from blood, sampled roughly 47 days after vaccination. This TCR derives from a man aged 50-60 years who received an inactivated influenza vaccine. CDR3 DNA sequence: TGTGCCAGCAGACTGACTAGCGGCCCCTACAATGAGCAGTTCTTC. It is translated as CASRLTSGPYNEQFF.